The clone carrying this T cell receptor (beta chain) was detected a few times. What it binds is unknown. The V end lost 0 bases, the J end lost 5 bases, and 10 bases lay between the germline ends. The CDR3 consists of 14 residues. Germline assignment: CDR1 ENHRY and CDR2 SYGVKD. This sample is drawn from a study of response to subunit inactivated influenza vaccine. MiXCR was run by TCRdb on the RT-PCR reads, yielding one entry per CDR3 protein. Among around 580,000 distinct CDR3 sequences, about 11% were seen once, and the ten largest hold around 9.6%. The study, taken as a whole, reports: The authors put forward the suggestion that each seasonal influenza vaccination may bring in only a limited number of new T cells.

The specimen comprised PBMCs from blood, sampled on the day of vaccination. This TCR was sampled from a man aged 50 to 59 who received an inactivated influenza vaccine. The J gene is TRBJ2-5, the V gene TRBV10-3; no definite D call. For the CDR3, the DNA is TGTGCCATCAGTGAGTCGAGTTTGGGGGAGACCCAGTACTTC. Its translation is CAISESSLGETQYF.